One sample yielded the 31 T cell receptor beta chains listed below, sequenced in a study of CD8 T cells in Susac syndrome. Random-hexamer reverse transcription was applied to about 0.45 to 1 ug RNA. TCRdb passed the immunoSEQ multiplex PCR reads through MiXCR, listing each CDR3 protein once. This table holds some 190,000 distinct CDR3 sequences, around 93% found once. The sample was CD4+ T cells from PBMCs. The origin of the receptors is a human donor with Susac syndrome.

The genes are TRBV28 and TRBJ2-5, with TRBD1 matching 9 bases. Trimming took 5 bases from V and 1 from J; bases not matched to a gene: 5. The germline V gene encodes CDR1 MDHEN and CDR2 SYDVKM. The CDR3 has 15 residues. CDR3 nucleotide sequence: TGTGCCAGCAGTAAGCCGGGACAGGGCCAAGAGACCCAGTACTTC. This translates into CASSKPGQGQETQYF.

The CDR3 coding sequence is TGTGCCTGGATCCTGACAGGGAGAAGTTCACCCCTCCACTTT. It yields the protein CAWILTGRSSPLHF. The rearrangement uses TRBV30 and TRBJ1-6; TRBD1 matches at 7 bases. Germline V gene lookup returns CDR1 GTSNPN and CDR2 SVGIG (reference sequence). V was clipped by 4 bases and J by 9 bases; unmatched bases: 9. This CDR3 comprises 14 residues. Using reference TRBV30 and TRBJ1-6 for the parts outside the CDR3, the full variable domain is SQTIHQWPATLVQPVGSPLSLECTVEGTSNPNLYWYRQAAGRGLQLLFYSVGIGQISSEVPQNLSASRPQDRQFILSSKKLLLSDSGFYLCAWILTGRSSPLHFGNGTRLTVT.

This clonotype was seen a few times. The chain is built from TRBV2 and TRBJ1-6, with 8 bases fitting TRBD1. In germline, CDR1 is SNHLY, CDR2 FYNNEI. Trimming at V came to 4 bases and at J to 7 bases, leaving 3 bases not matched to a gene. This CDR3 spans 14 amino acids. This CDR3 reads CASSVDRVNSPLHF. The CDR3 bases are TGTGCCAGCAGTGTGGACAGGGTAAATTCACCCCTCCACTTT.

This chain connects TRBV30 to TRBJ1-2, with 10 bases fitting TRBD1. The V gene end was trimmed by 0 bases and the J gene end by 4 bases; junction bases not matched to a gene: 11. Germline V gives CDR1 GTSNPN, CDR2 SVGIG (reference sequence). This CDR3 is 17 amino acids long. This chain's CDR3 is CAWSVLGTGEPGYGYTF. The CDR3 coding sequence is TGTGCCTGGAGTGTACTAGGGACAGGGGAGCCGGGCTATGGCTACACCTTC.

The chain couples TRBV5-1 to TRBJ1-6, with D uncertain. Per the germline V gene, CDR1 is SGHRS and CDR2 is YFSETQ. The V end lost 0 bases, the J end lost 7 bases, and 8 bases lay between the germline ends. The CDR3 has 14 residues. The CDR3 region has the DNA TGCGCCAGCAGCTTGGAAGAAGTCAATTCACCCCTCCACTTT. Translating it yields CASSLEEVNSPLHF.

The rearrangement joins TRBV7-2 to TRBJ2-7; 8 bases agree with TRBD1. The germline gives CDR1 SGHTA, CDR2 FQGNSA. V shed 1 base, J shed 5 bases, and the junction held 7 bases outside the gene matches. The CDR3 spans 15 residues. The CDR3 DNA reads TGTGCCAGCAGCTTAGGACAGGGGATAAGCAACGAGCAGTACTTC. Translated: CASSLGQGISNEQYF.

CDR3 in amino acids: CAISGSAPWDGYTF. The CDR3, as DNA: TGTGCCATCAGTGGTTCGGCCCCGTGGGATGGCTACACCTTC. The chain is built from TRBV10-3 and TRBJ1-2; D not resolved. CDR1 ENHRY and CDR2 SYGVKD come from the germline V gene. This CDR3 contains 14 residues. Trimming pared 4 bases from V and 6 bases from J, leaving 15 bases between.

This chain connects TRBV20-1 to TRBJ2-7; 7 positions match TRBD1. V trimming: 5 bases; J trimming: 7 bases; junction bases outside the gene matches: 8. Germline V lookup: CDR1 DFQATT, CDR2 SNEGSKA (reference sequence). This CDR3 comprises 12 residues. The CDR3 is CSASGTDFEQYF. CDR3 coding DNA: TGCAGTGCTTCCGGGACAGATTTTGAGCAGTACTTC.

This chain joins TRBV5-1 and TRBJ1-5; TRBD1 might be the D (5 bases). Looked up from germline, CDR1 is SGHRS and CDR2 is YFSETQ. The CDR3 runs 14 residues. Trimming removed 7 bases at V and 6 bases at J, with 17 bases between. The CDR3 protein is CASAKGPQVQPQHF. In nucleotides, the CDR3 is TGCGCCAGCGCCAAGGGACCCCAGGTTCAGCCCCAGCATTTT. The whole variable domain, remainder taken from reference TRBV5-1 and TRBJ1-5, is KAGVTQTPRYLIKTRGQQVTLSCSPISGHRSVSWYQQTPGQGLQFLFEYFSETQRNKGNFPGRFSGRQFSNSRSEMNVSTLELGDSALYLCASAKGPQVQPQHFGDGTRLSIL.

This chain joins TRBV7-3 and TRBJ1-1, with TRBD1 identical over 7 bases. The V gene's germline CDR1 is SGHTA and CDR2 FQGTGA. Trimming took 5 bases from V and 0 from J; bases not matched to a gene: 6. The length of the CDR3 is 15 residues. CDR3 region: CASSQGGPVNTEAFF. DNA of the CDR3: TGTGCCAGCAGCCAGGGGGGGCCTGTGAACACTGAAGCTTTCTTT.

The chain combines TRBV20-1 with TRBJ2-7, with 9 bases aligning to TRBD1. With V trimmed by 0 bases and J by 6 bases, 6 bases remained unmatched. The CDR3 is 14 residues long. Germline loops: CDR1 DFQATT, CDR2 SNEGSKA (reference sequence). CDR3 in amino acids: CSARDRDRVTEQYF. The CDR3 bases are TGCAGTGCTAGAGATAGGGACAGGGTTACCGAGCAGTACTTC.

This clonotype was counted a single time. The CDR3 DNA reads TGCAGTGCTAGAGCCATGGGCAATTCACCCCTCCACTTT. It yields the protein CSARAMGNSPLHF. The chain has TRBV20-1 and TRBJ1-6; no clear D gene. There are 13 residues in the CDR3. Trimming cost V 1 base and J 7 bases, with 8 bases left between them. Germline V gives CDR1 DFQATT, CDR2 SNEGSKA (reference sequence).

This clonotype appeared a single time. The chain couples TRBV12-3 or TRBV12-4 to TRBJ2-7; D gene uncertain. V was clipped by 3 bases and J by 2 bases, with 8 bases between them. The CDR3 covers 13 residues. The CDR3 sequence: CASSLSDTYEQYF. CDR3 bases: TGTGCCAGCAGTTTGTCAGATACCTACGAGCAGTACTTC.

V gene TRBV6-2 or TRBV6-3 combines with J gene TRBJ2-1; D remains unclear. Per germline, CDR1 MNHEY and CDR2 SVGEGT. The CDR3 has 14 residues. V lost 5 bases and J lost 8, with 16 bases in between. In DNA form, the CDR3 reads TGTGCCAGCAGTGGACCAAACATTCGGTATGAGCAGTTCTTC. Translated, it gives CASSGPNIRYEQFF.

The CDR3: CASSQQRAYEQYF. As DNA, the CDR3 is TGTGCCAGCAGCCAACAGCGAGCCTACGAGCAGTACTTC. V is TRBV2 and J is TRBJ2-7; no firm D call. CDR1 and CDR2 from the germline V gene are SNHLY and FYNNEI. The length of the CDR3 is 13 residues. The V end was cut by 6 bases, the J end by 2 bases, with 11 bases between.

The chain couples TRBV27 to TRBJ2-7; TRBD1 agrees at 7 bases. There are 15 residues in the CDR3. Unmatched junction bases numbered 6, after V lost 2 bases and J lost 2 bases. Germline CDR1 is MNHEY and CDR2 is SMNVEV (reference sequence). The CDR3 sequence: CASSLRGQLTYEQYF. The CDR3 DNA reads as TGTGCCAGCAGTTTAAGGGGACAGCTTACCTACGAGCAGTACTTC.

CDR3 coding DNA: TGTGCCAGCAGCTTATACCGGACAGGGTCCAATGAGCAGTTCTTC. Its protein is CASSLYRTGSNEQFF. The genes are TRBV11-2 and TRBJ2-1; TRBD1 matches 8 bases. The junction had 6 bases not matched to a gene; V was cut back by 2 bases and J by 6 bases. The CDR3 loop spans 15 amino acids. Germline V gene data show CDR1 as SGHAT and CDR2 as FQNNGV.

This chain uses TRBV30 with TRBJ2-5; D is unclear. Per the germline V gene, CDR1 is GTSNPN and CDR2 is SVGIG (reference sequence). The CDR3 has 12 residues. The V and J ends lost 2 bases and 7 bases respectively, with 11 bases between them. Here the CDR3 reads CAWSMSVGTQYF. CDR3 bases: TGTGCCTGGAGTATGAGCGTTGGGACCCAGTACTTC.

The V gene is TRBV7-2, the J gene TRBJ2-1, with 8 positions matching TRBD2. The CDR3 is 13 residues long. The J segment lost 9 bases and the V segment lost 5 bases, leaving 6 bases of the junction unmatched. Germline assignment: CDR1 SGHTA and CDR2 FQGNSA. CDR3 nucleotide sequence: TGTGCCAGCAGCACGGGACGGGAGGGTGAGCAGTTCTTC. Its translation is CASSTGREGEQFF.

The rearrangement uses TRBV9 and TRBJ1-1, with D tentatively TRBD1 (5 bases). The germline V gene encodes CDR1 SGDLS and CDR2 YYNGEE. V was clipped by 3 bases and J by 5 bases, with 14 bases between them. This CDR3 comprises 14 residues. The CDR3 here is CASSGEPGGTEAFF. Here the CDR3 DNA reads TGTGCCAGCAGCGGGGAGCCGGGGGGGACTGAAGCTTTCTTT.

This clonotype occurred once. This chain's CDR3 is CASSFLQGSEGGANVLTF. CDR3 DNA: TGTGCCAGCAGTTTTTTACAGGGCTCTGAGGGGGGGGCCAACGTCCTGACTTTC. The V call is TRBV27, the J call TRBJ2-6; possibly TRBD1 for D (6 bases). Germline V gene lookup returns CDR1 MNHEY and CDR2 SMNVEV (reference sequence). This CDR3 has 18 amino acids. Between the trimmed V and J ends, which lost 3 bases and 4 bases, there was a span of 19 bases.

The genes are TRBV3-1 and TRBJ1-1; D is unresolved. Germline V gives CDR1 LGHDT, CDR2 YNNKEL (reference sequence). The CDR3 has 12 amino acids. Trimming cost V 1 base and J 5 bases, with 5 bases left between them. This CDR3 is CASSQGETEAFF. As DNA, the CDR3 is TGTGCCAGCAGCCAAGGCGAAACTGAAGCTTTCTTT. Complete variable domain (other parts from reference TRBV3-1 and TRBJ1-1): DTAVSQTPKYLVTQMGNDKSIKCEQNLGHDTMYWYKQDSKKFLKIMFSYNNKELIINETVPNRFSPKSPDKAHLNLHINSLELGDSAVYFCASSQGETEAFFGQGTRLTVV.

The chain recombines TRBV29-1 with TRBJ2-5; the match to TRBD1 covers 9 bases. This CDR3 region has 13 residues. Germline CDR1 and CDR2: SQVTM and ANQGSEA. With 7 bases clipped from V and 5 bases from J, the junction kept 8 bases outside the gene matches. The DNA for the CDR3 is TGCAGCGAGGGGACAGGGAGCTCTGAGACCCAGTACTTC. As protein: CSEGTGSSETQYF.

The genes are TRBV27 and TRBJ1-2, with 7 bases fitting TRBD1. The CDR3 runs 13 residues. The germline V gene has CDR1 MNHEY and CDR2 SMNVEV (reference sequence). With V trimmed by 5 bases and J by 6 bases, 6 bases remained unmatched. In nucleotides, the CDR3 is TGTGCCAGCAGTCTGACAGGGAGACATGGCTACACCTTC. Protein sequence: CASSLTGRHGYTF.

This chain links TRBV11-2 with TRBJ2-7; D is perhaps TRBD1 or TRBD2 (5 bases each). Trimming removed 5 bases at V and 5 bases at J, with 16 bases between. CDR1 and CDR2 from the germline V gene are SGHAT and FQNNGV. This CDR3 region has 14 residues. This chain's CDR3 is CASSGGRVGDEQYF. The CDR3 coding sequence is TGTGCCAGCAGCGGGGGACGGGTTGGCGACGAGCAGTACTTC. The whole variable domain, filled in from reference TRBV11-2 and TRBJ2-7, reads EAGVAQSPRYKIIEKRQSVAFWCNPISGHATLYWYQQILGQGPKLLIQFQNNGVVDDSQLPKDRFSAERLKGVDSTLKIQPAKLEDSAVYLCASSGGRVGDEQYFGPGTRLTVT.

This clonotype has only one observation. The chain recombines TRBV14 with TRBJ2-3, with unresolved D. Germline CDR1 and CDR2: SGHDN and FVKESK. V gave up 0 bases and J gave up 3 bases, with 10 bases separating them. This CDR3 comprises 15 residues. CDR3 loop: CASSQDRVSTDTQYF. In nucleotides, the CDR3 is TGTGCCAGCAGCCAAGATAGAGTCTCTACAGATACGCAGTATTTT.

J is TRBJ1-6 and V is TRBV2; possibly TRBD1 for D (5 bases). Trimming removed 0 bases from V and 7 bases from J, with 13 bases in between. The CDR3 is 16 amino acids. Germline V gives CDR1 SNHLY, CDR2 FYNNEI. The CDR3 protein is CASSEAGRDANSPLHF. Written as DNA, the CDR3 is TGTGCCAGCAGTGAAGCGGGGCGGGACGCGAATTCACCCCTCCACTTT.

The chain joins TRBV29-1 to TRBJ2-1; 7 bases agree with TRBD1. CDR1 is SQVTM, CDR2 ANQGSEA, per germline. Germline trimming cut 6 bases from V and 0 bases from J; bases unmatched to any gene: 5. The CDR3 spans 14 residues. CDR3 sequence: CSVRQGISYNEQFF. The CDR3 nucleotides read TGCAGCGTACGACAGGGAATCTCCTACAATGAGCAGTTCTTC.

The chain links TRBV5-1 to TRBJ2-4, with no clear D. The V and J ends lost 2 bases and 0 bases respectively, with 6 bases between them. This CDR3 region has 14 residues. The germline V gene encodes CDR1 SGHRS and CDR2 YFSETQ. The CDR3 DNA reads as TGCGCCAGCAGCTTAGGCGGAGCCAAAAACATTCAGTACTTC. Its protein is CASSLGGAKNIQYF.

The rearrangement joins TRBV10-3 to TRBJ1-2, with D possibly TRBD1 on 6 matching bases. The CDR3 spans 12 residues. The germline V and J ends were trimmed by 6 bases and 6 bases, with 11 bases remaining between them. Germline-derived CDR1 and CDR2 are ENHRY and SYGVKD. The DNA of the CDR3 is TGTGCCATCAGCCCCCAGGGGAATGGCTACACCTTC. Its protein is CAISPQGNGYTF.

The chain is built from TRBV30 and TRBJ1-2; D gene ambiguous. Germline CDR1 and CDR2: GTSNPN and SVGIG (reference sequence). This CDR3 is built from 14 residues. The V and J ends lost 0 bases and 5 bases respectively, with 13 bases between them. This chain's CDR3 is CAWSVTGRPYGYTF. CDR3 DNA sequence: TGTGCCTGGAGTGTAACTGGACGGCCTTATGGCTACACCTTC.